This is a list of T cell receptor beta chains from one sample in a study of STAT5B mutations in CD4+ large granular lymphocyte leukemia. Here immunoSEQ multiplex PCR was the method, and the copy in TCRdb shows in-frame clones only, minus some. The sample records tens of thousands of clones, just under 75% being singletons. The sample taken for sequencing was CD4+ T cells from blood buffy coats. The receptors originated from a human donor in good health. The CDR3 runs from the conserved cysteine through the conserved F or W. D genes are given only for firm matches. A clone size is listed for some rows: how often the clone was seen (once, few, many), or a class if it is expanded.

d_gene,abundance,j_gene,v_gene,CDR3aa,CDR3nt
TRBD2,-,TRBJ2-1,TRBV4-3,CASSLTSGGDGEQFF,TGCGCCAGCAGCCTGACTAGCGGGGGGGACGGTGAGCAGTTCTTC
-,-,TRBJ1-6,TRBV6-5,CASRARGRYNSPLHF,TGTGCCAGCAGAGCACGAGGACGTTATAATTCACCCCTCCACTTT
-,-,TRBJ2-3,TRBV5-1,CASSPMGGQDTQYF,TGCGCCAGCAGCCCCATGGGGGGCCAAGATACGCAGTATTTT
-,-,TRBJ2-2,TRBV5-4,CASSLGLDYTGELFF,TGTGCCAGCAGCTTAGGGCTAGATTACACCGGGGAGCTGTTTTTT
-,-,TRBJ2-5,TRBV5-1,CASSRDETQYF,TGCGCCAGCAGCCGGGATGAGACCCAGTACTTC
TRBD1,once,TRBJ2-1,TRBV5-1,CASSPDRGYNEQFF,TGCGCCAGCAGCCCGGACAGGGGTTACAATGAGCAGTTCTTC
TRBD1,-,TRBJ1-2,TRBV18,CASSPDRAYGYTF,TGTGCCAGCTCACCGGACAGGGCTTATGGCTACACCTTC
-,-,TRBJ2-3,TRBV9,CASNKGDGTDTQYF,TGTGCCAGCAACAAAGGGGACGGCACAGATACGCAGTATTTT
TRBD1,-,TRBJ1-1,TRBV28,CASSLGPDRGRNTEAFF,TGTGCCAGCAGTTTAGGTCCGGACAGGGGGAGGAACACTGAAGCTTTCTTT
-,-,TRBJ1-1,TRBV2,CASSVQNTEAFF,TGTGCCAGCAGTGTACAGAACACTGAAGCTTTCTTT
-,few,TRBJ1-5,TRBV5-4,CASSLGQSNQPQHF,TGTGCCAGCAGCTTGGGGCAGAGCAATCAGCCCCAGCATTTT
-,-,TRBJ2-2,TRBV5-1,CASSPTPPTAGTGELFF,TGCGCCAGCAGTCCTACCCCTCCGACAGCTGGGACCGGGGAGCTGTTTTTT
-,few,TRBJ1-1,TRBV28,CASSSSQGNTEAFF,TGTGCCAGCAGTTCTTCCCAGGGTAACACTGAAGCTTTCTTT
-,few,TRBJ2-2,TRBV19,CASSISGTGELFF,TGTGCCAGTAGTATCTCAGGCACCGGGGAGCTGTTTTTT
-,-,TRBJ2-3,TRBV7-8,CASSPTPFSRLSSTDTQYF,TGTGCCAGCAGCCCTACCCCATTCTCGAGACTGTCTAGCACAGATACGCAGTATTTT
-,-,TRBJ2-6,TRBV7-9,CASSLNGGSGANVLTF,TGTGCCAGCAGTTTAAATGGGGGCTCTGGGGCCAACGTCCTGACTTTC
-,-,TRBJ2-5,TRBV5-1,CASSLGGRETQYF,TGCGCCAGCAGCTTGGGGGGACGAGAGACCCAGTACTTC
-,-,TRBJ2-1,TRBV4-2,CASSPRDGNSYNEQFF,TGTGCCAGCAGCCCCCGGGACGGGAACTCCTACAATGAGCAGTTCTTC
TRBD2,-,TRBJ2-3,TRBV7-8,CASIPRGGQSTDTQYF,TGTGCCAGCATCCCCCGGGGGGGCCAGAGCACAGATACGCAGTATTTT
TRBD1,-,TRBJ2-7,TRBV11-1,CASSLARGLTYEQYF,TGTGCCAGCAGCTTAGCCAGGGGGCTTACCTACGAGCAGTACTTC
-,-,TRBJ2-5,TRBV15,CATSRDQGRLYF,TGTGCCACCAGCAGAGATCAGGGACGGCTGTACTTC
-,-,TRBJ1-3,TRBV6-1,CASSERGEGGAGNTIYF,TGTGCCAGCAGTGAACGGGGGGAAGGAGGTGCTGGAAACACCATATATTTT
-,once,TRBJ2-2,TRBV7-6,CASSSNPDTVDTGELFF,TGTGCCAGCAGCTCCAACCCGGACACTGTTGACACCGGGGAGCTGTTTTTT
TRBD2,-,TRBJ2-3,TRBV19,CASRKATSGNTAQYF,TGTGCCAGTAGAAAGGCGACTAGCGGGAACACGGCGCAGTATTTT
TRBD2,-,TRBJ2-2,TRBV7-9,CASRPVAGGGTGELFF,TGTGCCAGCAGACCAGTGGCGGGAGGCGGCACCGGGGAGCTGTTTTTT
-,-,TRBJ2-5,TRBV4-2,CASSQDLDPTDTQYF,TGTGCCAGCAGCCAAGATTTGGACCCCACAGACACCCAGTACTTC
-,-,TRBJ1-6,TRBV4-3,CASSQDRPVGTTGSPLHF,TGCGCCAGCAGCCAAGATAGGCCGGTAGGAACAACAGGTTCACCCCTCCACTTT
TRBD2,once,TRBJ2-7,TRBV11-2,CASSFWTSGRAKAPYEQYF,TGTGCCAGCAGCTTCTGGACTAGCGGGAGGGCTAAGGCCCCTTACGAGCAGTACTTC
-,-,TRBJ1-2,TRBV27,CASKLTGNYGYTF,TGTGCCAGCAAACTTACGGGAAACTATGGCTACACCTTC
TRBD2,once,TRBJ2-7,TRBV28,CASSFLRLAGGPSYEQYF,TGTGCCAGCAGTTTCTTGCGACTAGCGGGAGGGCCGTCTTACGAGCAGTACTTC
-,-,TRBJ2-1,TRBV4-1,CASSPVMGVKNEQFF,TGCGCCAGCAGCCCAGTGATGGGGGTAAAGAATGAGCAGTTCTTC
TRBD2,medium-sized,TRBJ2-7,TRBV9,CASSVDGRGGYEQYF,TGTGCCAGCAGCGTAGACGGGAGGGGGGGCTACGAGCAGTACTTC
TRBD2,-,TRBJ2-2,TRBV18,CASSPPLADTGELFF,TGTGCCAGCTCACCACCGCTAGCGGACACCGGGGAGCTGTTTTTT
-,-,TRBJ1-1,TRBV29-1,CSVGRGAEAFF,TGCAGCGTTGGGAGGGGAGCTGAAGCTTTCTTT
TRBD2,few,TRBJ2-7,TRBV10-2,CASSELRTGTSANSYEQYF,TGCGCCAGCAGTGAGTTGAGGACGGGGACTAGCGCTAACTCCTACGAGCAGTACTTC
-,-,TRBJ2-5,TRBV5-6,CASSLDPASPETQYF,TGTGCCAGCAGCTTGGATCCCGCTAGCCCTGAGACCCAGTACTTC
TRBD2,-,TRBJ2-2,TRBV18,CASSQLAGGTGELFF,TGTGCCAGCTCGCAGCTAGCGGGAGGTACCGGGGAGCTGTTTTTT
TRBD2,-,TRBJ2-1,TRBV10-1,CASSKAGVGNEQFF,TGCGCCAGCAGTAAGGCGGGAGTGGGGAATGAGCAGTTCTTC
TRBD1,-,TRBJ2-3,TRBV7-2,CASKQGRTDTQYF,TGTGCCAGCAAACAGGGGCGAACAGATACGCAGTATTTT
-,-,TRBJ1-2,TRBV6-5,CASSAAGALVGYTF,TGTGCCAGCAGCGCCGCGGGGGCATTAGTTGGCTACACCTTC
-,few,TRBJ2-7,TRBV7-3,CASSLILVGRDEQYF,TGTGCCAGCAGCTTAATTTTAGTCGGTAGAGACGAGCAGTACTTC
-,-,TRBJ1-4,TRBV5-1,CASSLGRRNEKLFF,TGCGCCAGCAGCTTGGGCAGGAGGAATGAAAAACTGTTTTTT
TRBD1,-,TRBJ1-1,TRBV18,CASSPRQGQGFTEAFF,TGTGCCAGCTCACCTAGACAGGGACAAGGTTTCACTGAAGCTTTCTTT
TRBD1,-,TRBJ1-6,TRBV7-6,CASSSSNRGSHSPLHF,TGTGCCAGCAGCTCCAGTAACAGGGGAAGTCATTCACCCCTCCACTTT
TRBD1,-,TRBJ2-1,TRBV6-1,CASSPRGTGRNEQFF,TGTGCCAGCAGCCCAAGGGGGACAGGGCGGAATGAGCAGTTCTTC
-,-,TRBJ2-5,TRBV5-1,CASSSTARALETQYF,TGCGCCAGCAGCTCCACCGCCAGGGCGCTGGAGACCCAGTACTTC
TRBD1,-,TRBJ2-1,TRBV11-1,CASSPGTGGWDEQFF,TGTGCCAGCAGCCCCGGGACAGGGGGATGGGATGAGCAGTTCTTC
TRBD1,-,TRBJ1-4,TRBV5-6,CASSFHRGKSEKLFF,TGTGCCAGCAGCTTCCACAGGGGGAAGAGTGAAAAACTGTTTTTT
-,-,TRBJ2-1,TRBV5-4,CASSLNSATPNEQFF,TGTGCCAGCAGCTTGAATTCGGCAACTCCCAATGAGCAGTTCTTC
-,-,TRBJ1-4,TRBV7-9,CASSLWDIPKKLFF,TGTGCCAGCAGCTTGTGGGACATCCCGAAAAAACTGTTTTTT
-,-,TRBJ2-3,TRBV9,CASSVGLAALTDTQYF,TGTGCCAGCAGCGTAGGGCTCGCGGCCCTCACAGATACGCAGTATTTT
TRBD1,-,TRBJ2-4,TRBV28,CASSTYRGRNIQYF,TGTGCCAGCAGCACATACAGGGGACGAAACATTCAGTACTTC
-,once,TRBJ2-5,TRBV11-1,CASSLGAQETQYF,TGTGCCAGCAGCTTAGGGGCCCAAGAGACCCAGTACTTC
-,-,TRBJ2-6,TRBV7-3,CASSLMRVGANVLTF,TGTGCCAGCAGCTTAATGAGGGTTGGGGCCAACGTCCTGACTTTC
-,-,TRBJ2-1,TRBV6-1,CASSESPRGSYNEQFF,TGTGCCAGCAGTGAATCCCCACGGGGGTCGTACAATGAGCAGTTCTTC
TRBD2,-,TRBJ2-7,TRBV18,CASSPQREEQYF,TGTGCCAGCTCACCACAGCGGGAAGAGCAGTACTTC
-,-,TRBJ2-3,TRBV10-3,CAINTGRTDTQYF,TGTGCCATCAACACGGGCAGAACAGATACGCAGTATTTT